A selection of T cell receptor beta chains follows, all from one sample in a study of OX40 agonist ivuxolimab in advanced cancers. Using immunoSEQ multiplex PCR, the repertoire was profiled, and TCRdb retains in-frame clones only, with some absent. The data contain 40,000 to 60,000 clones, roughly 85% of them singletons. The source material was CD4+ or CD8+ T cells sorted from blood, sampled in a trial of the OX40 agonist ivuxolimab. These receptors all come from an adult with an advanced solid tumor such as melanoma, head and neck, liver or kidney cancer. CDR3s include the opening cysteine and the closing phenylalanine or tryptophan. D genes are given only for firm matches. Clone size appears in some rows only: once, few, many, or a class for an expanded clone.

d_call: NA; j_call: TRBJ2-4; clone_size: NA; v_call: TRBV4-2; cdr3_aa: CASSVRHIAKNIQYF; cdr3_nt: TGTGCCAGCAGCGTCCGCCACATAGCCAAAAACATTCAGTACTTC
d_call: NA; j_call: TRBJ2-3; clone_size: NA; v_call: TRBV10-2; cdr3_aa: CASNPVTTSVTDTQYF; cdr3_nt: TGCGCCAGTAATCCCGTTACTACTTCCGTCACAGATACGCAGTATTTT
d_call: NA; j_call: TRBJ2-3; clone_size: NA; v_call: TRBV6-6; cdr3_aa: CASSYRASTDTQYF; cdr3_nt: TGTGCCAGCAGTTACAGAGCGAGCACAGATACGCAGTATTTT
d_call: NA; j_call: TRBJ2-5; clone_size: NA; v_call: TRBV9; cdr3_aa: CASSVANRAETQYF; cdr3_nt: TGTGCCAGCAGCGTAGCTAACAGGGCTGAGACCCAGTACTTC
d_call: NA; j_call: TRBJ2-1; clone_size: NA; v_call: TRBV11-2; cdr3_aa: CASTRDGSEQFF; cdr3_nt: TGTGCCAGCACCAGGGACGGAAGTGAGCAGTTCTTC
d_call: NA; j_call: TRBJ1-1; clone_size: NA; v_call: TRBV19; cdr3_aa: CASSILILGQEAFF; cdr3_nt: TGTGCCAGTAGTATACTGATCCTCGGACAGGAAGCTTTCTTT
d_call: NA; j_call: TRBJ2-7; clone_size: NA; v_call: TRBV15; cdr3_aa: CATSMEGTYEQYF; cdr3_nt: TGTGCCACCAGCATGGAGGGGACCTACGAGCAGTACTTC
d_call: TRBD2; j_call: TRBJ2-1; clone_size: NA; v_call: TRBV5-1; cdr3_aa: CASRHGTSGYSYNEQFF; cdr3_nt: TGCGCCAGCAGACACGGGACTAGCGGGTACTCCTACAATGAGCAGTTCTTC
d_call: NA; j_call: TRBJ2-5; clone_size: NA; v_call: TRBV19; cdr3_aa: CASSAQVGRETQYF; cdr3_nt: TGTGCCAGTAGTGCCCAGGTAGGCCGGGAGACCCAGTACTTC
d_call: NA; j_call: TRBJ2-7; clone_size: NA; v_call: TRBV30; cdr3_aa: CAWSVPRVISYEQYF; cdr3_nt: TGTGCCTGGAGTGTACCCAGGGTAATCTCCTACGAGCAGTACTTC
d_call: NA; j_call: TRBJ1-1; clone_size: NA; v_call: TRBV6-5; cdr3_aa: CASSSTGNTEAFF; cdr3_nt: TGTGCCAGCAGTTCGACAGGGAACACTGAAGCTTTCTTT
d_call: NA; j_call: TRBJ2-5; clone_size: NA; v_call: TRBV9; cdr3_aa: CASSAQGQQETQYF; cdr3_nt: TGTGCCAGCAGCGCCCAAGGACAGCAAGAGACCCAGTACTTC
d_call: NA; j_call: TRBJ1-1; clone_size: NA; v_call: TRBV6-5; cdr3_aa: CASSYAEEAFF; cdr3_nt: TGTGCCAGCAGTTACGCGGAAGAGGCTTTCTTT
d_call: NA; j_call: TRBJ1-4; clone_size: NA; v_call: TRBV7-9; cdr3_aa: CASSWWGAAGLNEKLFF; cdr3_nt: TGTGCCAGCAGCTGGTGGGGGGCTGCGGGACTTAATGAAAAACTGTTTTTT
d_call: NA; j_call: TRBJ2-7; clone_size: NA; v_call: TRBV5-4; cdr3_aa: CASSYDNYEQYF; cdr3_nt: TGTGCCAGCAGCTATGACAACTACGAGCAGTACTTC
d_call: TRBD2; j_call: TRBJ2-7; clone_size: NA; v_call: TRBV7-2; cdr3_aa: CASSSTGTSAYEQYF; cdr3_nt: TGTGCCAGCAGCTCAACCGGGACTAGCGCCTACGAGCAGTACTTC
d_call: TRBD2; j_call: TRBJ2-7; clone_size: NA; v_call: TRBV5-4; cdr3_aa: CASSSWTSGNEQYF; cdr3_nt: TGTGCCAGCAGCTCCTGGACTAGCGGGAACGAGCAGTACTTC
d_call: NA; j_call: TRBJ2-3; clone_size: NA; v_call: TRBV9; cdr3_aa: CASSVGPQATDTQYF; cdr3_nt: TGTGCCAGCAGCGTAGGTCCTCAAGCCACAGATACGCAGTATTTT
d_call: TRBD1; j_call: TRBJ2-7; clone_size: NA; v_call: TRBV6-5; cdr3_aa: CATRERGPYEQYF; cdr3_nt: TGTGCCACCAGAGAGAGGGGGCCCTACGAGCAGTACTTC
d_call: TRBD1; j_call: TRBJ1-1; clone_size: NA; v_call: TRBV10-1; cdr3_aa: CASSESGGEWDTEAFF; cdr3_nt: TGCGCCAGCAGTGAGTCAGGGGGCGAATGGGACACTGAAGCTTTCTTT
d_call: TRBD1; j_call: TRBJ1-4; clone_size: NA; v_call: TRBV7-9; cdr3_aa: CASSSGGQGFEKLFF; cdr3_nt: TGTGCCAGCAGCTCCGGGGGACAGGGGTTTGAAAAACTGTTTTTT
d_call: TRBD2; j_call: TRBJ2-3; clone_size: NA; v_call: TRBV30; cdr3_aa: CAWSVAGGSTDTQYF; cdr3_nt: TGTGCCTGGAGTGTTGCGGGAGGAAGCACAGATACGCAGTATTTT
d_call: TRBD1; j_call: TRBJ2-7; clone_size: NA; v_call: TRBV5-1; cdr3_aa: CASSLGTGPLVEQYF; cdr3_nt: TGCGCCAGCAGCTTGGGGACAGGGCCGCTTGTTGAGCAGTACTTC
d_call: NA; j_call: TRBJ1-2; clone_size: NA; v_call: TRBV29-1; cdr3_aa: CSVMSGEALNYGYTF; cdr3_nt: TGCAGCGTTATGTCCGGTGAAGCCCTTAACTATGGCTATACCTTC
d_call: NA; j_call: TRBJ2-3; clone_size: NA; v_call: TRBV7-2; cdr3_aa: CASSDHPHTGLSTDTQYF; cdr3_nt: TGTGCCAGCAGCGATCACCCCCATACAGGGCTCAGCACAGATACGCAGTATTTT
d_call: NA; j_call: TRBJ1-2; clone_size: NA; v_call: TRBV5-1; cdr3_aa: CASSLDGGAYGYTF; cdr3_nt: TGCGCCAGCAGCTTGGACGGCGGAGCCTATGGCTACACCTTC
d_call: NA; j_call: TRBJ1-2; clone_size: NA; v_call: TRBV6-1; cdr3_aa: CASSDGQGAYGYTF; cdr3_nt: TGTGCCAGCAGTGACGGGCAGGGCGCCTATGGCTACACCTTC
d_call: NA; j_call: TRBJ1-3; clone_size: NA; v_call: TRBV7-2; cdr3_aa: CASSTGYGNTIYF; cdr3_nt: TGTGCCAGCAGCACAGGGTACGGAAACACCATATATTTT
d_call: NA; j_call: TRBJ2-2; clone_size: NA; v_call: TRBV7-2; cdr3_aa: CASSYLTGLNTGELFF; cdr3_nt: TGTGCCAGCAGCTACCTGACTGGCTTGAACACCGGGGAGCTGTTTTTT
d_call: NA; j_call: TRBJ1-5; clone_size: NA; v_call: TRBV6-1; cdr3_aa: CASKKDGNQPQHF; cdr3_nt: TGTGCCAGCAAAAAGGATGGCAATCAGCCCCAGCATTTT
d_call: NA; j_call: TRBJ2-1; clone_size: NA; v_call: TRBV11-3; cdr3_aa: CASSLAQVNEQFF; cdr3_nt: TGTGCCAGCAGCTTAGCACAGGTCAATGAGCAGTTCTTC
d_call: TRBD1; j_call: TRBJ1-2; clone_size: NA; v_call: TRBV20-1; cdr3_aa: CSWTGDYGYTF; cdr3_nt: TGCAGTTGGACAGGGGACTATGGCTACACCTTC
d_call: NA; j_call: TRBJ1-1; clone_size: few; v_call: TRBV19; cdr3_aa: CASIGRRGTEAFF; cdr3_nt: TGTGCCAGTATAGGCCGTAGGGGCACTGAAGCTTTCTTT
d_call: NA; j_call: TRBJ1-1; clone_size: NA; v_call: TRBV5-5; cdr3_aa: CASSLGRGQNTEAFF; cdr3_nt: TGTGCCAGCAGCTTGGGTCGGGGTCAGAACACTGAAGCTTTCTTT
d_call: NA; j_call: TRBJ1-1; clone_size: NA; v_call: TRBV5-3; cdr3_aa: CARSLRGHKNTEAFF; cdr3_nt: TGTGCCAGAAGCTTGCGGGGACATAAGAACACTGAAGCTTTCTTT
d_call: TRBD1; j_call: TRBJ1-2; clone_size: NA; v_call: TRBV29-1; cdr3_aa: CSDMPGTVNYGYTF; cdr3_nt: TGCAGCGACATGCCCGGGACAGTGAACTATGGCTACACCTTC
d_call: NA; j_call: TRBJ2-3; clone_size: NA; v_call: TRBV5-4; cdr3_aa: CASSLRESTDTQYF; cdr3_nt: TGTGCCAGCAGCTTGCGGGAGTCCACAGATACGCAGTATTTT